This entry lists 10 T cell receptor beta chains sequenced from one sample in a study of T-cell reconstitution after alpha-beta-depleted transplantation in children. Researchers prepared the TCRbeta library using unique molecular identifiers, the study reports. TCRdb reprocessed the PCR reads with MiXCR, giving one entry per CDR3 protein. The data contain just over 950,000 distinct CDR3 sequences, about 29% of them singletons. The sequencing here drew on PBMCs, mostly from graft donor cells, taken 360 days after TCRalphabeta/CD19-depleted stem cell transplant. These receptors originate from a boy under two years old who had a stem cell transplant for SCID, so the T cells may come from the graft donor.

In nucleotides, the CDR3 is TGTGCCAGCAGCACACATGGGGGAATTGGCTACACCTTC. This gives the protein CASSTHGGIGYTF. The chain employs TRBV7-3 and TRBJ1-2, with a weak D call TRBD1 (5 bases). From germline, CDR1 is SGHTA and CDR2 FQGTGA. The V end lost 5 bases, the J end lost 7 bases, and 14 bases lay between the germline ends. The CDR3 is 13 amino acids.

V usage is TRBV29-1 and J usage is TRBJ2-3, with TRBD1 matching over 7 bases. The CDR3 length is 14 residues. In germline, CDR1 is SQVTM, CDR2 ANQGSEA. The V gene end was trimmed by 5 bases and the J gene end by 2 bases; junction bases not matched to a gene: 7. CDR3 nucleotide sequence: TGCAGCGTTCCGGTACAGGGGTTCACAGATACGCAGTATTTT. The encoded protein is CSVPVQGFTDTQYF.

This clonotype was seen a few times. J is TRBJ1-5 and V is TRBV20-1; D remains ambiguous. This CDR3 region has 14 residues. V dropped 3 bases and J dropped 0 bases, with 9 bases sitting between them. CDR1 and CDR2 (germline): DFQATT, SNEGSKA (reference sequence). The CDR3 DNA follows: TGCAGTGCTAGTATAGTGTATAGCAATCAGCCCCAGCATTTT. Encoded protein: CSASIVYSNQPQHF.

This rearrangement joins TRBV12-3 or TRBV12-4 to TRBJ1-1; D not certain. The CDR3 has 16 amino acids. Trimming shortened V by 8 bases and J by 1 base, and 20 bases separated the two germline ends. In nucleotides, the CDR3 is TGTGCCAGCGTCGCAGATGTGTGGGCCTCGAACACTGAAGCTTTCTTT. It codes for CASVADVWASNTEAFF.

The V call is TRBV12-3 or TRBV12-4, the J call TRBJ1-2; D ambiguous. V gave up 4 bases and J gave up 6 bases, with 18 bases separating them. The CDR3 has 15 residues. The CDR3 DNA sequence: TGTGCCAGCAGTTCGACTCGGCAGTTCGAACATGGCTACACCTTC. Protein sequence: CASSSTRQFEHGYTF.

The rearrangement uses TRBV3-1 and TRBJ2-7; D may match TRBD1 or TRBD2 (5 bases each). V shed 4 bases and J shed 1 base, with 17 bases lying between them. This CDR3 is 16 amino acids long. Germline lookup yields CDR1 LGHDT and CDR2 YNNKEL (reference sequence). This chain's CDR3 is CASSPFRAGESYEQYF. The CDR3 nucleotides are TGTGCCAGCAGCCCTTTCAGGGCTGGGGAGTCCTACGAGCAGTACTTC.

The rearrangement uses TRBV20-1 and TRBJ2-5; TRBD2 matches at 11 bases. V lost 3 bases and J lost 1; bases outside the gene matches: 13. CDR1 DFQATT and CDR2 SNEGSKA come from the germline V gene (reference sequence). This CDR3 comprises 18 residues. The DNA of the CDR3 is TGCAGTGCTAGGAGCCCCCTTACCGGGACTAGCGGCCAAGAGACCCAGTACTTC. Its translation: CSARSPLTGTSGQETQYF.

This clonotype turned up a few times. The chain carries TRBV15 and TRBJ2-7, with D perhaps assigned TRBD1 or TRBD2 (6 bases each). This CDR3 comprises 15 residues. Germline V gives CDR1 LNHNV, CDR2 YYDKDF (reference sequence). Trimming cost V 1 base and J 6 bases, with 16 bases left between them. CDR3 protein: CATSRGEGGVFEQYF. The CDR3 coding sequence is TGTGCCACCAGCAGAGGAGAGGGGGGAGTGTTCGAGCAGTACTTC. The variable domain in full, with the rest retrieved from reference TRBV15 and TRBJ2-7, is DAMVIQNPRYQVTQFGKPVTLSCSQTLNHNVMYWYQQKSSQAPKLLFHYYDKDFNNEADTPDNFQSRRPNTSFCFLDIRSPGLGDTAMYLCATSRGEGGVFEQYFGPGTRLTVT.

This clonotype was seen a few times. J is TRBJ2-1 and V is TRBV12-3 or TRBV12-4, with TRBD2 matching 10 bases. This CDR3 is 14 amino acids long. V was clipped by 6 bases and J by 7 bases; unmatched bases: 6. The CDR3 nucleotides are TGTGCCAGCAGACTAGCGGGAAGGGGAAATGAGCAGTTCTTC. As protein: CASRLAGRGNEQFF.

This clonotype came up a few times. The J gene is TRBJ2-3, the V gene TRBV12-3 or TRBV12-4, with TRBD2 matching 11 bases. Trimming removed 6 bases from V and 6 bases from J; junction bases left unmatched: 8. The CDR3 is 15 residues long. The CDR3 is CASRPSGGPIDTQYF. CDR3 nucleotide sequence: TGTGCCAGCAGGCCTAGCGGGGGGCCCATTGATACGCAGTATTTT.